The T cell receptor beta chain described here comes from a study of OX40 agonist ivuxolimab in advanced cancers. Method: immunoSEQ multiplex PCR; TCRdb's copy keeps in-frame clones and lacks some. The data contain tens of thousands of clones, 75% to 90% of them singletons. Germline V gene lookup returns CDR1 SGHAT and CDR2 FQDESV (reference sequence). With 1 base removed from V and 0 bases from J, the gap between germline ends came to 9 bases. This CDR3 region has 16 residues. The sequence was collected from an adult with an advanced solid tumor such as melanoma, head and neck, liver or kidney cancer. This sample comprised CD4+ or CD8+ T cells sorted from blood, obtained in a trial of the OX40 agonist ivuxolimab. The V gene is TRBV11-1, the J gene TRBJ1-4, with D unresolved. The CDR3 DNA is TGTGCCAGCAGCTTAGGAACACTCGCAACTAATGAAAAACTGTTTTTT. Amino acids: CASSLGTLATNEKLFF. Full variable domain (remainder filled in from reference TRBV11-1 and TRBJ1-4): EAEVAQSPRYKITEKSQAVAFWCDPISGHATLYWYRQILGQGPELLVQFQDESVVDDSQLPKDRFSAERLKGVDSTLKIQPAELGDSAMYLCASSLGTLATNEKLFFGSGTQLSVL.